Here is one TCR beta chain with its context. CD45RO negativity and positive selection for CCR7 defined naive CD8 cells, a population that excluded terminally differentiated effector memory CD45RA+ cells. Clones were read by immunoSEQ multiplex PCR, and TCRdb kept only the in-frame ones, dropping some. The data contain nearly 2 million clones, approximately 94% of them singletons. In germline, CDR1 is MNHEY, CDR2 SMNVEV (reference sequence). The CDR3 sequence is 16 residues long. V lost 8 bases to trimming and J lost 3 bases, with 19 bases between them. This sample is drawn from a study of shared clonotypes between healthy human individuals.

The receptor was isolated from a young man in good health. Source material: naive CD8+ T cells sorted from blood. The V gene is TRBV27, the J gene TRBJ1-4; D possibly corresponds to TRBD1 (6 bases). The CDR3 region is CASRPIQTGPNEKLFF. The CDR3 DNA reads TGTGCCAGCCGACCCATCCAGACAGGCCCTAATGAAAAACTGTTTTTT.